A single sample gave rise to the 13 T cell receptor beta chains below, sequenced in a study of T cell responses to AZD1222 COVID-19 vaccine. Here immunoSEQ multiplex PCR was the method, and the copy in TCRdb shows in-frame clones only, minus some. This table has 150,000 or so clones, approximately 90% appearing once. The sample in question was peripheral blood, obtained on day 0 of AZD1222 vaccination. The receptors shown here come from an adult in good health.

V gene TRBV3-1 (or the pseudogene TRBV3-2) combines with J gene TRBJ1-2; no clear D. The CDR3 is 15 residues long. In germline, CDR1 is LGHDT, CDR2 YNNKEL (reference sequence). V was pared by 0 bases and J by 5 bases, with 13 bases between. CDR3 bases: TGTGCCAGCAGCCAAGATCGGGCGTCGGGATATGGCTACACCTTC. As protein: CASSQDRASGYGYTF.

Only a few counts were recorded for this clone. The chain combines TRBV30 with TRBJ1-3; D possibly corresponds to TRBD1 (5 bases). V lost 2 bases and J 1 base, leaving 9 bases between the germline ends. The germline CDR1 and CDR2 sequences are GTSNPN and SVGIG (reference sequence). The CDR3 has 14 residues. CDR3 residues: CAWSRGASGNTIYF. The CDR3 DNA sequence: TGTGCCTGGAGTCGTGGGGCTTCTGGAAACACCATATATTTT. The entire variable domain, with the rest obtained from reference TRBV30 and TRBJ1-3, is as follows: SQTIHQWPATLVQPVGSPLSLECTVEGTSNPNLYWYRQAAGRGLQLLFYSVGIGQISSEVPQNLSASRPQDRQFILSSKKLLLSDSGFYLCAWSRGASGNTIYFGEGSWLTVV.

This chain uses TRBV5-6 with TRBJ2-7, with D possibly being TRBD2 (6 bases). V lost 4 bases and J lost 2, with 10 bases in between. Looked up from germline, CDR1 is SGHDT and CDR2 is YYEEEE. The CDR3 sequence is 13 residues long. CDR3 residues: CASSPGVAYEQYF. The CDR3 bases are TGTGCCAGCAGCCCGGGGGTGGCCTACGAGCAGTACTTC.

The rearrangement uses TRBV12-3 or TRBV12-4 and TRBJ1-2; possible D gene TRBD1, 5 bases. CDR3 length: 13 residues. V gave up 6 bases and J gave up 3 bases, with 11 bases separating them. Here the CDR3 DNA reads TGTGCCAGCAGCCCCGGGACGGACTATGGCTACACCTTC. It codes for CASSPGTDYGYTF.

V usage is TRBV3-1 (or the pseudogene TRBV3-2) and J usage is TRBJ1-4; 9 bases are shared with TRBD1. The ends lost 3 bases at V and 6 bases at J; junction bases unmatched: 20. Germline-derived CDR1 and CDR2 are LGHDT and YNNKEL (reference sequence). This CDR3 contains 20 residues. CDR3 amino acids: CASSQESRGTGFRGDEKLFF. The CDR3 nucleotides are TGTGCCAGCAGCCAGGAATCCCGCGGGACAGGGTTCCGAGGGGATGAAAAACTGTTTTTT.

The rearrangement uses TRBV7-9 and TRBJ2-1; 7 bases agree with TRBD1. This CDR3 region has 13 residues. CDR1 is SEHNR, CDR2 FQNEAQ, per germline (reference sequence). After removal of 5 bases from V and 8 bases from J, the junction contained 6 bases not matched to a gene. The CDR3 region is CASSRQGLDEQFF. CDR3 nucleotides: TGTGCCAGCAGCCGACAGGGTTTGGATGAGCAGTTCTTC. Full variable domain (remainder filled in from reference TRBV7-9 and TRBJ2-1): DTGVSQNPRHKITKRGQNVTFRCDPISEHNRLYWYRQTLGQGPEFLTYFQNEAQLEKSRLLSDRFSAERPKGSFSTLEIQRTEQGDSAMYLCASSRQGLDEQFFGPGTRLTVL.

The V gene is TRBV5-1, the J gene TRBJ1-1; no definite D call. The CDR3 totals 13 residues. CDR1 and CDR2 from the germline V gene are SGHRS and YFSETQ. Trimming removed 7 bases at V and 1 base at J, with 11 bases between. The CDR3 coding sequence is TGCGCCAGCGCCCGGGTGGCGAACACTGAAGCTTTCTTT. This sequence encodes CASARVANTEAFF.

This chain uses TRBV10-3 with TRBJ2-7; D possibly matches TRBD1 or TRBD2 (5 bases each). The CDR3 loop spans 14 amino acids. V was shortened by 7 bases and J by 5 bases, with 18 bases between the two germline ends. Germline V lookup: CDR1 ENHRY, CDR2 SYGVKD. CDR3 residues: CAIKPGPQSHEQYF. In DNA form, the CDR3 reads TGTGCCATCAAGCCGGGACCCCAGTCCCACGAGCAGTACTTC.

The genes are TRBV7-8 and TRBJ2-7; TRBD1 might be the D (6 bases). Per the germline V gene, CDR1 is SGHVS and CDR2 is FQNEAQ. The CDR3 contains 13 residues. V was trimmed by 3 bases and J by 6 bases, leaving 12 bases between them. The CDR3 reads CASSLDRGGEQYF. The CDR3, as DNA: TGTGCCAGCAGCTTGGATAGAGGGGGCGAGCAGTACTTC.

The V and J genes are TRBV7-9 and TRBJ1-5, with 9 bases identical to TRBD1. Germline-derived CDR1 and CDR2 are SEHNR and FQNEAQ (reference sequence). The J segment lost 5 bases and the V segment lost 3 bases, leaving 11 bases of the junction unmatched. This CDR3 has 17 residues. Here the CDR3 reads CASSFGTGYLADQPQHF. The CDR3 nucleotides read TGTGCCAGCAGCTTCGGGACAGGGTATCTTGCGGATCAGCCCCAGCATTTT.

This chain links TRBV30 with TRBJ1-2, with TRBD1 matching 9 bases. The V gene's germline CDR1 is GTSNPN and CDR2 SVGIG (reference sequence). The CDR3 covers 14 residues. After removal of 5 bases from V and 6 bases from J, the junction contained 10 bases not matched to a gene. The CDR3 DNA reads as TGTGCCTGGTACTCCGGGACAGGGCTTCATGGCTACACCTTC. Translated: CAWYSGTGLHGYTF. Full variable domain (missing parts from reference TRBV30 and TRBJ1-2): SQTIHQWPATLVQPVGSPLSLECTVEGTSNPNLYWYRQAAGRGLQLLFYSVGIGQISSEVPQNLSASRPQDRQFILSSKKLLLSDSGFYLCAWYSGTGLHGYTFGSGTRLTVV.

Concerning this clone itself: Its ends do not fully match the called genes, so a read error is possible. The rearrangement links TRBV7-2 to TRBJ1-2; D gene ambiguous. Germline CDR1 SGHTA, CDR2 FQGNSA. The CDR3 contains 11 residues. In DNA, the CDR3 is TGTGCCAGCAGCTCCCGGGAGGGAGAAGCCTTC. It encodes CASSSREGEAF.

The chain combines TRBV7-8 with TRBJ1-4; 9 nucleotides match TRBD1. V shed 5 bases, J shed 5 bases, and the junction held 9 bases outside the gene matches. The CDR3 length is 16 residues. Germline-derived CDR1 and CDR2 are SGHVS and FQNEAQ. The CDR3 DNA is TGTGCCAGCAGCGCCATGGGGGACAGGGTAAATGAAAAACTGTTTTTT. It translates to CASSAMGDRVNEKLFF.